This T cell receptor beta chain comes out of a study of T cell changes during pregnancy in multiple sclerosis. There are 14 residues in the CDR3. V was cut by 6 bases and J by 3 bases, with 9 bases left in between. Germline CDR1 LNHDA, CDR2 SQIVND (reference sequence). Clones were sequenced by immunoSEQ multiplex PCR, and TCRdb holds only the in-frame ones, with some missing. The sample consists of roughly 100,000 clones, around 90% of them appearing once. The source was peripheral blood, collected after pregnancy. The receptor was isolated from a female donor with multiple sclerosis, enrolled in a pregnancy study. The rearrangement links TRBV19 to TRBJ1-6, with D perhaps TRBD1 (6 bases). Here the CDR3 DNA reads TGTGCCAGTAGCGGACAGATCTATAATTCACCCCTCCACTTT. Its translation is CASSGQIYNSPLHF.